This T cell receptor beta chain was sequenced for a study of human T cells and chemical hapten exposure. About the study: Patients were mainly female, each with alopecia areata, totalis or universalis. Small pooled library volume differences chiefly drove per-sample TCR yield variation.

The time point is: patch test 2, 6 weeks after DPC sensitization. Treatment in this sample: therapeutic diphenylcyclopropenone sensitization with weekly scalp DPC. In TCRdb, the RACE reads were re-called with MiXCR into one record per CDR3 protein. The profile shows 73,000 or so distinct CDR3 sequences, 7.5% to 9.5% of them singletons. This clonotype was detected only a few times. The sample in question was whole blood, obtained in connection with sensitization to the hapten diphenylcyclopropenone (DPC). This TCR derives from a woman between 45 and 65 years old with alopecia areata. Some clones in this sample may be carry-over from other donors' samples.

The CDR3 is CASSRGQNYGYTF. The CDR3, as DNA: TGTGCCAGCAGCAGGGGGCAGAACTATGGCTACACCTTC. V is TRBV9 and J is TRBJ1-2; 7 nucleotides line up with TRBD1. Germline V gene sequence: CDR1 SGDLS, CDR2 YYNGEE. This CDR3 comprises 13 residues. After removal of 4 bases from V and 2 bases from J, the junction contained 2 bases not matched to a gene.